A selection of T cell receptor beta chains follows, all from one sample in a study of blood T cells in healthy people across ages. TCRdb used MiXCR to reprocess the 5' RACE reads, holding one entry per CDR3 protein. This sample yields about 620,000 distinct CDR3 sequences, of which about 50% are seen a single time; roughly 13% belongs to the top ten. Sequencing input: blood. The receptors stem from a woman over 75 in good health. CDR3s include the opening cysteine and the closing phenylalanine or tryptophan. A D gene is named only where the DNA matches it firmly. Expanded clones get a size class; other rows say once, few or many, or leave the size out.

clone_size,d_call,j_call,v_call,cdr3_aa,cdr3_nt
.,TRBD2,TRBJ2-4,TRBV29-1,CSVVGGGRRNIQYF,TGCAGCGTTGTTGGCGGGGGGAGGAGAAACATTCAGTACTTC
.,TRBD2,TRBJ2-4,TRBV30,CAFSRGRGVLVKNIQYF,TGTGCCTTCTCCCGCGGGAGAGGAGTGTTGGTCAAAAACATTCAGTACTTC
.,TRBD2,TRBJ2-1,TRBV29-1,CSSRLAGDREQFF,TGCAGCTCCAGACTAGCGGGAGACAGAGAGCAGTTCTTC
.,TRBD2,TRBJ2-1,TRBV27,CASSFASGPINNEQFF,TGTGCCAGCAGTTTTGCTAGCGGGCCCATCAACAATGAGCAGTTCTTC
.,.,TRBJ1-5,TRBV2,CASSELWDNQPQHF,TGTGCCAGCAGTGAATTGTGGGATAATCAGCCCCAGCATTTT
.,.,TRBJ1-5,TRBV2,CASSVDQPQHF,TGTGCCAGCAGCGTGGATCAGCCCCAGCATTTT
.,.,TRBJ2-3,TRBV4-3,CASSPLTGGAQYF,TGCGCCAGCAGCCCGTTGACCGGGGGAGCGCAGTATTTT
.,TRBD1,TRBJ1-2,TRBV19,CASSDGTVNYGYTF,TGTGCCAGTAGCGACGGGACAGTTAACTATGGCTACACCTTC
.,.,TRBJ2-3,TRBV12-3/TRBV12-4,CATSLRGNTDTQYF,TGTGCCACCTCACTGAGAGGGAACACAGATACGCAGTATTTT
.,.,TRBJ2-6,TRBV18,CASSPRPGPPGRNTGANVLTF,TGTGCCAGCTCACCACGACCGGGACCTCCCGGGAGAAATACTGGGGCCAACGTCCTGACTTTC
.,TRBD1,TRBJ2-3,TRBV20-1,CSASKLGQGSDTQYF,TGCAGTGCTTCTAAATTGGGACAGGGGAGCGATACGCAGTATTTT
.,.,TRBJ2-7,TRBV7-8,CASSLALVPGGLYNEQYF,TGTGCCAGCAGCTTAGCGCTTGTCCCCGGGGGACTTTACAATGAGCAGTACTTC
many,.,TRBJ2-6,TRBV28,CASGKGISGANVLTF,TGTGCCAGCGGCAAGGGTATCTCTGGGGCCAACGTCCTGACTTTC
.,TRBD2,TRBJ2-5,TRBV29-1,CSVAGTSGWGETQYF,TGCAGCGTGGCCGGGACTAGCGGATGGGGGGAGACCCAGTACTTC
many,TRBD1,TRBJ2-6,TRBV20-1,CSARTGGSVLTF,TGCAGTGCTAGGACAGGGGGTTCTGTCCTGACTTTC
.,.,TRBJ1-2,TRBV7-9,CASSLVEVYGYTF,TGTGCCAGCAGCTTAGTGGAGGTCTATGGCTACACCTTC
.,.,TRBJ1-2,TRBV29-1,CSVVSPYGYTF,TGCAGCGTTGTCTCTCCCTATGGCTACACCTTC
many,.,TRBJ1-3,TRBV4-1,CASSQDGRTIAGDGNTIYF,TGCGCCAGCAGCCAAGATGGTCGGACTATAGCAGGGGATGGAAACACCATATATTTT
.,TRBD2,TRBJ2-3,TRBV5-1,CASSFRGGFSDTQYF,TGCGCCAGCAGTTTTAGGGGAGGGTTCAGCGATACGCAGTATTTT
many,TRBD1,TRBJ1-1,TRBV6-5,CASSYRIGTGQRGNTEAFF,TGTGCCAGCAGTTACCGTATCGGGACAGGACAACGGGGGAACACTGAAGCTTTCTTT
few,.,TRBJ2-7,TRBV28,CASSLAGLSYNEQYF,TGTGCCAGCAGTTTGGCAGGGCTCTCCTACAATGAGCAGTACTTC
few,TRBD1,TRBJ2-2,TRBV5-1,CASRRTGRNTGELFF,TGCGCCAGCAGAAGGACAGGGCGGAACACCGGGGAGCTGTTTTTT
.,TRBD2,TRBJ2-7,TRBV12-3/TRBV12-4,CASSLSGGPDEQYF,TGTGCCAGCAGTTTATCGGGAGGGCCGGACGAGCAGTACTTC
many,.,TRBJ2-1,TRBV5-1,CASSSRERGDEQFF,TGCGCCAGCAGCTCCCGGGAGAGAGGAGATGAGCAGTTCTTC
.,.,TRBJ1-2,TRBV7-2,CASSLVGSSYGYTF,TGTGCCAGCAGCTTAGTTGGGTCGTCCTATGGCTACACCTTC
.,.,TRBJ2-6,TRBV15,CATRRIDRQSGANVLTF,TGTGCCACCCGTCGAATAGACAGGCAATCTGGGGCCAACGTCCTGACTTTC
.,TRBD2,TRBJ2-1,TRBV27,CASSWTSSHEQFF,TGTGCCAGCAGTTGGACTAGTTCCCATGAGCAGTTCTTC
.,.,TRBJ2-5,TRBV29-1,CSVERGRGEQYF,TGCAGCGTTGAGAGGGGACGGGGTGAGCAGTACTTC
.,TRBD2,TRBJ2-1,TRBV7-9,CASSGEPGGSYNEQFF,TGTGCCAGCAGTGGAGAGCCGGGGGGATCCTACAATGAGCAGTTCTTC
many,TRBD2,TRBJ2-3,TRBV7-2,CASSLTSGGTGNTQYF,TGTGCCAGCAGCTTGACTAGCGGGGGGACCGGGAATACGCAGTATTTT
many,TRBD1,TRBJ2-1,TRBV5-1,CASTRQGTYNEQFF,TGCGCCAGCACCCGACAGGGGACCTACAATGAGCAGTTCTTC
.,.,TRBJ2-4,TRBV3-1,CASSGQRVAKNIQYF,TGTGCCAGCAGCGGACAGAGGGTGGCCAAAAACATTCAGTACTTC
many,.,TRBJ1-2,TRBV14,CASSNLGYGYTF,TGTGCCAGCAGCAACCTCGGCTATGGCTACACCTTC
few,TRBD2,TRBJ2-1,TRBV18,CASSPGTTRGSNEQFF,TGTGCCAGCTCACCGGGGACTACACGAGGGTCAAATGAGCAGTTCTTC
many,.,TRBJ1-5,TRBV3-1,CASSPLQGNQPQHF,TGTGCCAGCAGCCCCCTACAGGGAAATCAGCCCCAGCATTTT
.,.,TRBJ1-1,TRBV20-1,CSAKNRGDTEAFF,TGCAGTGCAAAAAATAGGGGGGACACTGAAGCTTTCTTT
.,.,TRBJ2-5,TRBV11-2,CASSLEGQGRYF,TGTGCCAGCAGCTTAGAGGGGCAGGGTAGGTACTTC
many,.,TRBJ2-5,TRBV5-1,CASSRRSQETQYF,TGCGCCAGCAGTAGAAGGAGCCAAGAGACCCAGTACTTC
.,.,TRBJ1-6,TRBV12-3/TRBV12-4,CASSTSGTLHF,TGTGCCAGCAGTACAAGTGGCACCCTCCACTTT
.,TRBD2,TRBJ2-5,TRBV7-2,CASSLGGLGKETQYF,TGTGCCAGCAGCTTAGGGGGACTAGGTAAAGAGACCCAGTACTTC
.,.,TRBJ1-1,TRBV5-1,CASRGGGSITEAFF,TGCGCCAGCCGAGGAGGTGGGAGCATCACTGAAGCTTTCTTT
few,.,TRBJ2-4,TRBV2,CASSEEGLVGNEQYF,TGTGCCAGCAGTGAGGAAGGGCTTGTAGGCAATGAGCAGTACTTC
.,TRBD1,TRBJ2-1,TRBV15,CATSRSGTGYNEQFF,TGTGCCACCAGCAGGTCCGGGACAGGATACAATGAGCAGTTCTTC
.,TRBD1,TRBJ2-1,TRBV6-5,CASSRAQTGVGNKQFF,TGTGCCAGCAGCCGTGCCCAGACAGGGGTGGGGAATAAGCAGTTCTTC
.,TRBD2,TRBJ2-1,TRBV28,CASHELSGAGWFF,TGTGCCAGCCACGAACTAAGCGGGGCTGGGTGGTTCTTC
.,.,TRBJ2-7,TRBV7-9,CASSPRGANEQYF,TGTGCCAGCAGCCCTCGAGGGGCGAACGAGCAGTACTTC
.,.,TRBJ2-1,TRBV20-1,CSAKVQGEQFF,TGCAGTGCTAAAGTCCAGGGTGAGCAGTTCTTC
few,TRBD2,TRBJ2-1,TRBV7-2,CASSLEGLAGPNEQFF,TGTGCCAGCAGCTTGGAGGGACTAGCGGGCCCTAATGAGCAGTTCTTC
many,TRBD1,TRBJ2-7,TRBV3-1,CASSQTGLSYEQYF,TGTGCCAGCAGCCAGACAGGGCTCTCCTACGAGCAGTACTTC
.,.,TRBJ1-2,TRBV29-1,CSVGLNYGYTF,TGCAGCGTTGGTCTTAACTATGGCTACACCTTC
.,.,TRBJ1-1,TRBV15,CATSRDGGEAFF,TGTGCCACCAGCAGAGATGGGGGAGAAGCTTTCTTT
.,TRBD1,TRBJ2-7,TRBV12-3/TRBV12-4,CASLGTGAYEQYF,TGTGCCAGCCTTGGGACAGGGGCTTACGAGCAGTACTTC
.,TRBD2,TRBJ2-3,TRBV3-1,CASSVQPGLLTDTQYF,TGTGCCAGCAGCGTTCAACCGGGACTACTCACAGATACGCAGTATTTT
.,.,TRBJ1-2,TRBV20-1,CSARDPGDLFYGYTF,TGCAGTGCTAGAGATCCCGGGGACCTCTTTTATGGCTACACCTTC
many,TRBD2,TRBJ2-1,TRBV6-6,CASSDGGSNEQFF,TGTGCCAGCAGTGACGGGGGGAGCAATGAGCAGTTCTTC
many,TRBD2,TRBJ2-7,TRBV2,CASSGTSGSSTSYEQYF,TGTGCCAGCAGTGGGACTAGCGGGAGTAGTACCTCCTACGAGCAGTACTTC
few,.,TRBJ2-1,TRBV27,CASSLRASENTGVQYKQFF,TGTGCCAGCAGTTTACGGGCTAGCGAAAACACCGGGGTTCAATATAAGCAGTTCTTC